This TCR beta chain derives from a study of T cell responses to AZD1222 COVID-19 vaccine. The assay was immunoSEQ multiplex PCR, and TCRdb's table has in-frame clones only and misses some. The sample holds about 120,000 clones, about 83% seen once. The sample in question was peripheral blood, obtained on day 0 of AZD1222 vaccination. The TCR was taken from an adult in good health.

The DNA for the CDR3 is TGTGCCAGCAGCCGCTTGCCCGACTCTGGAAACACCATATATTTT. Translation gives CASSRLPDSGNTIYF. The chain carries TRBV7-2 and TRBJ1-3, with D hard to call. Deletions cut 5 bases from V and 0 bases from J, with 11 bases between. In germline, CDR1 is SGHTA, CDR2 FQGNSA. The CDR3 extends over 15 amino acids.